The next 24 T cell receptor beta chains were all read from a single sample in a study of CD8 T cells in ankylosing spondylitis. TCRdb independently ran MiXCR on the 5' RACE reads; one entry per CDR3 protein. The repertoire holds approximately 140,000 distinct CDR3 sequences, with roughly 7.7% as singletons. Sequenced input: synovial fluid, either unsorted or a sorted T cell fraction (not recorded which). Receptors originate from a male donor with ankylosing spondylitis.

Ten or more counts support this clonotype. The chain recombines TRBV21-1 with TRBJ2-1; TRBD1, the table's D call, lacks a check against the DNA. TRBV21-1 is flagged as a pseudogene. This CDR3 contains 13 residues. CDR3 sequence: CARRQGIDNEQFF. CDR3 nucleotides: TGTGCCAGGAGACAGGGGATCGACAATGAGCAGTTCTTC.

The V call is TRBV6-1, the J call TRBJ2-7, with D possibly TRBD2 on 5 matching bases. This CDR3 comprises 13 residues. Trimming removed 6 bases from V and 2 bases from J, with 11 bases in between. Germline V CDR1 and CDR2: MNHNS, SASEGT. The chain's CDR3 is CASRKPGAYEQYF. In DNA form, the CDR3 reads TGTGCCAGCAGGAAACCCGGGGCCTACGAGCAGTACTTC.

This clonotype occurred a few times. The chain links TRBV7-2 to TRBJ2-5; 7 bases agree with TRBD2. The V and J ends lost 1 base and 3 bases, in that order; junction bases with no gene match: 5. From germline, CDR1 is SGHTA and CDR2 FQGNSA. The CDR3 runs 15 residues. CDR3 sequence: CASSLDPRGEETQYF. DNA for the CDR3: TGTGCCAGCAGCTTAGATCCTCGGGGGGAAGAGACCCAGTACTTC.

The chain's CDR3 is CASSDRGFQTDTQYF. The CDR3, as DNA: TGTGCCAGCAGCGACAGGGGATTTCAGACAGATACGCAGTATTTT. The V gene is TRBV5-8, the J gene TRBJ2-3, with TRBD1 identical over 8 bases. The CDR3 is made up of 15 amino acids. V was pared by 4 bases and J by 3 bases, with 7 bases of the junction left unmatched. Germline V gene data show CDR1 as SGHTS and CDR2 as YDEGEE.

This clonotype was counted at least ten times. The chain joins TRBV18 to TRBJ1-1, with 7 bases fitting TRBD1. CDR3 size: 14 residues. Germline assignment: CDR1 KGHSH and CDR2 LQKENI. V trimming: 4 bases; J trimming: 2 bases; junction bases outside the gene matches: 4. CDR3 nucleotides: TGTGCCAGCTCACAAGGGACAGCCAACACTGAAGCTTTCTTT. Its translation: CASSQGTANTEAFF.

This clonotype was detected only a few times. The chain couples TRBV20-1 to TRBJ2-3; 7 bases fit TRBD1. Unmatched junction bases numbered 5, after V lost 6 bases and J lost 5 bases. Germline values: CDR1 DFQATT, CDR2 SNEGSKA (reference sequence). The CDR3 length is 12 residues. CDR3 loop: CSATTGLDTQYF. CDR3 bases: TGCAGTGCGACGACAGGGCTAGATACGCAGTATTTT.

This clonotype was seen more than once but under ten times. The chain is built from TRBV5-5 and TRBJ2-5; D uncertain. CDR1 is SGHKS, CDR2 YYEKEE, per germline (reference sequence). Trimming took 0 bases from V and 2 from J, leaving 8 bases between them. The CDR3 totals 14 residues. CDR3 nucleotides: TGTGCCAGCAGCTTGGCCCAGGTTCAAGAGACCCAGTACTTC. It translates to CASSLAQVQETQYF.

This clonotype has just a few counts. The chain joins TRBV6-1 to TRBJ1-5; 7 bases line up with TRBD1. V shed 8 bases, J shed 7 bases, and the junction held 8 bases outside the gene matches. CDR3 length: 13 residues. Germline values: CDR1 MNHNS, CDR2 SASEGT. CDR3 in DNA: TGTGCCAGCTCGCTTGCAGGGGGACAGCCCCAGCATTTT. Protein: CASSLAGGQPQHF.

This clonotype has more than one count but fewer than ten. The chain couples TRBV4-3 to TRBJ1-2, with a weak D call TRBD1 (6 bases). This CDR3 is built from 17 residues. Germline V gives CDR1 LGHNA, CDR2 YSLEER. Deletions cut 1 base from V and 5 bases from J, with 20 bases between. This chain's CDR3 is CASSQVGRGGRKYGYTF. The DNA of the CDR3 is TGCGCCAGCAGCCAAGTCGGTAGGGGGGGCCGGAAATATGGCTACACCTTC.

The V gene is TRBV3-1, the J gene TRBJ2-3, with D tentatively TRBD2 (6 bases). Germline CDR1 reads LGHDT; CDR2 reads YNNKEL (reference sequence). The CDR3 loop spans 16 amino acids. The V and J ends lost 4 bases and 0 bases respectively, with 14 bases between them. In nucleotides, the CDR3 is TGTGCCAGCAGCCGGATAGGTGGGACTAGCACAGATACGCAGTATTTT. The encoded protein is CASSRIGGTSTDTQYF.

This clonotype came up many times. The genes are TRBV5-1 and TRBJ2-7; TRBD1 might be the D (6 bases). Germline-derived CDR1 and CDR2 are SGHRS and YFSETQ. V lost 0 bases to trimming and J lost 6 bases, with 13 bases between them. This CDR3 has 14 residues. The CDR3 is CASSLDRVSLEQYF. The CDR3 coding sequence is TGCGCCAGCAGCTTGGACAGGGTCTCCCTCGAGCAGTACTTC.

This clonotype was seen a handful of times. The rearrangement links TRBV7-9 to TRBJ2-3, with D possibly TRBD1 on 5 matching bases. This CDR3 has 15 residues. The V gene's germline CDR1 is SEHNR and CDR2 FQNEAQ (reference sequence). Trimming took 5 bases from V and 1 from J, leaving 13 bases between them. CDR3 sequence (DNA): TGTGCCAGCAGCCGCCTGGGGCCGCGCACAGATACGCAGTATTTT. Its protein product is CASSRLGPRTDTQYF.

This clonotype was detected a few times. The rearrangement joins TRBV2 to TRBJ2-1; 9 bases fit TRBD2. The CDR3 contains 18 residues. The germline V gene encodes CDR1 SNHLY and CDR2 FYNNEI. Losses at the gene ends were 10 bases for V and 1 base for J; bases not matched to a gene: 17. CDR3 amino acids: CAINPGGGAGGSYNEQFF. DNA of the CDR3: TGTGCCATCAACCCTGGCGGGGGGGCAGGTGGATCCTACAATGAGCAGTTCTTC.

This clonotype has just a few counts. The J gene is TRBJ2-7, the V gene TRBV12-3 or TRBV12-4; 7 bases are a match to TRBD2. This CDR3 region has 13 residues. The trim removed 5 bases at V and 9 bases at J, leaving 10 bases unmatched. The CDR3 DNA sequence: TGTGCCAGCAGTCACGGGACTAAGTCCCCGCAGTACTTC. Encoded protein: CASSHGTKSPQYF.

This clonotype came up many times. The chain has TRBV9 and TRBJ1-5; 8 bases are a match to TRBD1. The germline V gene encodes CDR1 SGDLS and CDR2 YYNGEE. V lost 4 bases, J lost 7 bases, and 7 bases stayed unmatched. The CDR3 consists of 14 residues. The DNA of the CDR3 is TGTGCCAGCAGCCTCCAGGGGGCCGCACAGCCCCAGCATTTT. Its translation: CASSLQGAAQPQHF.

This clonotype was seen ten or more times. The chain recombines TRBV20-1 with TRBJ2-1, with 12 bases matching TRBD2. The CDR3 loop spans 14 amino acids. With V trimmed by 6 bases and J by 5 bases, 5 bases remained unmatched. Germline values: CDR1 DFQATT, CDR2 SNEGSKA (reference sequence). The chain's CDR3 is CSATTSGRDNEQFF. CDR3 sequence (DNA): TGCAGTGCCACGACTAGCGGGAGAGACAATGAGCAGTTCTTC.

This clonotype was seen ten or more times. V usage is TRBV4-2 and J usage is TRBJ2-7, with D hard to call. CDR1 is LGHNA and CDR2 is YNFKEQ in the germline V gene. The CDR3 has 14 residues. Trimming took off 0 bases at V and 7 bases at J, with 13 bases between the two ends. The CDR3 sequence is CASSQDQEVSEQYF. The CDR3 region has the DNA TGTGCCAGCAGCCAAGATCAAGAGGTTTCGGAGCAGTACTTC.

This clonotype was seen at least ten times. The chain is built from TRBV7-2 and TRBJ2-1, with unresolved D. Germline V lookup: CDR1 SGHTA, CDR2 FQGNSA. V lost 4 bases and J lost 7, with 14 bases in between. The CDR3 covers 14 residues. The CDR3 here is CASSSPSRLNEQFF. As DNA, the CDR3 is TGTGCCAGCAGCTCACCCTCCCGGTTGAATGAGCAGTTCTTC.

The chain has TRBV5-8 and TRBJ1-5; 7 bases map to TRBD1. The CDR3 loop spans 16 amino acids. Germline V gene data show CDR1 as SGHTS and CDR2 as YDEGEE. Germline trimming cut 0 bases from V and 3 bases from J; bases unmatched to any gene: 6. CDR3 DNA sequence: TGTGCCAGCAGCTTGGGACAGGGCGGATTCAATCAGCCCCAGCATTTT. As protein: CASSLGQGGFNQPQHF.

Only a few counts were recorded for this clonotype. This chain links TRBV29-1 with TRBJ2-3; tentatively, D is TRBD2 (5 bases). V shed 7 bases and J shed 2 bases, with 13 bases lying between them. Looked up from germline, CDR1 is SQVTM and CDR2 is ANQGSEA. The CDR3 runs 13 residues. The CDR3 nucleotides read TGCAGCGCGGAGCGGACGGACACAGATACGCAGTATTTT. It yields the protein CSAERTDTDTQYF.

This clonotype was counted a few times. The chain's CDR3 is CASGDRTGYGYTF. The CDR3 DNA is TGTGCCAGCGGCGACAGGACGGGTTATGGCTACACCTTC. The chain links TRBV2 to TRBJ1-2, with TRBD1 as a possible D gene (6 bases). With 8 bases removed from V and 5 bases from J, the gap between germline ends came to 15 bases. This CDR3 contains 13 residues. Per the germline V gene, CDR1 is SNHLY and CDR2 is FYNNEI.

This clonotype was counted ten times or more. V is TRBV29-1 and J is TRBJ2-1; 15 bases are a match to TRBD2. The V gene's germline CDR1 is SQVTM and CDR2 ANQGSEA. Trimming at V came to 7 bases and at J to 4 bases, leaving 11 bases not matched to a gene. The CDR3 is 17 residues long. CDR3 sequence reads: CSAGTSGRRSLYNEQFF. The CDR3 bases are TGCAGCGCCGGGACTAGCGGGAGGCGGTCCCTTTACAATGAGCAGTTCTTC.

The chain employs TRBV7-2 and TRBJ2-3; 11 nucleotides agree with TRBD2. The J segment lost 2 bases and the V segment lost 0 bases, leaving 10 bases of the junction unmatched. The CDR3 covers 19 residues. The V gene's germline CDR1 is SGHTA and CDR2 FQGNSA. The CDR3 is CASSLASLAGGIPTDTQYF. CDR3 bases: TGTGCCAGCAGCTTAGCGAGTCTAGCGGGGGGAATACCCACAGATACGCAGTATTTT.

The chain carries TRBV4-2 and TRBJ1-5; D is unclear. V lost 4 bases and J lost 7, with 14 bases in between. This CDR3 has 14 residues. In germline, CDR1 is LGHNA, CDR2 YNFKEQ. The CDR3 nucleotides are TGTGCCAGCAGCCCCGGGCTTGGAGAACAGCCCCAGCATTTT. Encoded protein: CASSPGLGEQPQHF.